The 5 T cell receptor beta chains below come from one sample, sequenced in a study of T cells in Graves' hyperthyroidism and ophthalmopathy. TCR beta CDR3 region amplification was performed from RNA transcripts. Researchers ran a first-round RT-PCR on the TCR CDR3 using the HTBI primer set. TCRdb independently ran MiXCR on the multiplex PCR reads; one entry per CDR3 protein. The table has more than 500,000 distinct CDR3 sequences, roughly 16% seen once. The specimen was blood. The receptors derive from a woman aged 25-40 years with Graves' ophthalmopathy.

This clonotype showed up many times. This chain uses TRBV7-2 with TRBJ2-7, with 15 nucleotides matching TRBD2. Germline CDR1 and CDR2: SGHTA and FQGNSA. CDR3 size: 18 residues. V lost 5 bases to trimming and J lost 0 bases; unmatched junction nucleotides: 8. CDR3 loop: CASSIGLAGGLNSYEQYF. The CDR3 DNA follows: TGTGCCAGCAGCATCGGACTAGCGGGAGGGCTAAACTCCTACGAGCAGTACTTC.

This clonotype was seen at least ten times. This sequence joins TRBV28 and TRBJ2-7, with D uncertain. V lost 3 bases, J lost 3 bases, and 15 bases lay in between. Per germline, CDR1 MDHEN and CDR2 SYDVKM. The CDR3 contains 15 residues. Written as DNA, the CDR3 is TGTGCCAGCAGTTTTCTCGATGAGGCGATCTACGAGCAGTACTTC. Encoded protein: CASSFLDEAIYEQYF. The full variable domain, in which reference TRBV28 and TRBJ2-7 provide the parts outside the CDR3, is DVKVTQSSRYLVKRTGEKVFLECVQDMDHENMFWYRQDPGLGLRLIYFSYDVKMKEKGDIPEGYSVSREKKERFSLILESASTNQTSMYLCASSFLDEAIYEQYFGPGTRLTVT.

This rearrangement joins TRBV14 to TRBJ2-1; 9 bases agree with TRBD2. With 3 bases clipped from V and 8 bases from J, the junction kept 8 bases outside the gene matches. The CDR3 loop spans 15 amino acids. CDR1 is SGHDN and CDR2 is FVKESK in the germline V gene. The CDR3 DNA follows: TGTGCCAGCAGCCACCGCGGGAGGGCCATCGATGAGCAGTTCTTC. Translated, it gives CASSHRGRAIDEQFF. The full variable domain, completed using reference TRBV14 and TRBJ2-1, is EAGVTQFPSHSVIEKGQTVTLRCDPISGHDNLYWYRRVMGKEIKFLLHFVKESKQDESGMPNNRFLAERTGGTYSTLKVQPAELEDSGVYFCASSHRGRAIDEQFFGPGTRLTVL.

In this sample, this clonotype turned up a few times. A single base separates this from a much larger clone, so it may be a read error. The chain couples TRBV30 to TRBJ1-1; D gene ambiguous. This CDR3 contains 13 residues. Germline V gene sequence: CDR1 GTSNPN, CDR2 SVGIG (reference sequence). Here the CDR3 DNA reads TGTGCCTGGAGTGTGGGGAAGAGCACTGGAGCTTTCTTT. Protein: CAWSVGKSTGAFF.

This clonotype was observed at least ten times. This sequence joins TRBV28 and TRBJ2-7; D remains ambiguous. V gave up 1 base and J gave up 4 bases, with 8 bases separating them. This CDR3 contains 13 residues. Germline values: CDR1 MDHEN, CDR2 SYDVKM. The CDR3 loop is CASSLSNPYEQYF. DNA of the CDR3: TGTGCCAGCAGTTTATCCAATCCATACGAGCAGTACTTC.